The T cell receptor (beta chain) described here comes from a study of shared clonotypes between healthy human individuals. General study findings and limits: The expectation was that sequencing depth would affect clonotype sharing among donors.

The test was conducted at deep level. Clones were sequenced by immunoSEQ multiplex PCR, and TCRdb holds only the in-frame ones, with some missing. The profile shows some 490,000 clones, around 80% of them singletons. This clone has at least ten counts. As yet, its antigen is unknown. Only Caucasian adults living in Nashville, Tennessee served as donors. Without sorting, samples used tens of millions of PBMCs for genomic DNA. This TCR came from a woman aged 40-49 years in good health. Some clones in this sample may be carry-over from other donors' samples. What was sequenced was PBMCs.

The DNA of the CDR3 is TGTGCCAGTAGTAACCTGATTGGTTTCTGGCGGGAGACGAGTGAGCAGTTCTTC. Protein product: CASSNLIGFWRETSEQFF. The V call is TRBV19, the J call TRBJ2-1, with 7 bases that match TRBD2. V shed 4 bases and J 9 bases; nucleotides not matched to a gene: 21. The CDR3 totals 18 residues. CDR1 is LNHDA, CDR2 SQIVND, per germline (reference sequence).